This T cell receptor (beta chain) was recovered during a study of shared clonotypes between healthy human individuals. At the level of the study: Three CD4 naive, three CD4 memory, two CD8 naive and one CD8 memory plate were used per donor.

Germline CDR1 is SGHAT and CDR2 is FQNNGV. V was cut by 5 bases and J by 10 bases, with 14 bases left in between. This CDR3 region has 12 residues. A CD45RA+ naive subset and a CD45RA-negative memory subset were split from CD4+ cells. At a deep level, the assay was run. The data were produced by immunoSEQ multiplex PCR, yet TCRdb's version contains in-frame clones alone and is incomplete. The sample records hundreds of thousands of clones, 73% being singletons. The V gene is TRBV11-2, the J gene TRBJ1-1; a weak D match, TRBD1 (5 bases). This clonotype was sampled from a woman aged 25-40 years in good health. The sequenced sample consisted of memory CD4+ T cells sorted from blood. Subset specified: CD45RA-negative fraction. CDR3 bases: TGTGCCAGCAGCCCGGAGACAGCGAGAGCTTTCTTT. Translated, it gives CASSPETARAFF. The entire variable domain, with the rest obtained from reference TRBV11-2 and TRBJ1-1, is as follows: EAGVAQSPRYKIIEKRQSVAFWCNPISGHATLYWYQQILGQGPKLLIQFQNNGVVDDSQLPKDRFSAERLKGVDSTLKIQPAKLEDSAVYLCASSPETARAFFGQGTRLTVV.